A selection of T cell receptor beta chains follows, all from one sample in a study of blood T cell repertoires in COVID-19. The method was immunoSEQ multiplex PCR; TCRdb's version includes in-frame clones alone and lacks a portion of them. The repertoire holds 60,000 to 65,000 clones, with about 80% as singletons. The sequencing input was peripheral blood. The receptor source for this set is a man between 60 and 70 years old with COVID-19, enrolled during active disease. The CDR3 runs from the conserved cysteine through the conserved F or W. The D gene is left open where the match is weak. Clone size is shown for a subset of rows, as once, few, many or a class of expanded clone.

v_gene,d_gene,abundance,j_gene,CDR3nt,CDR3aa
TRBV5-1,TRBD2,few,TRBJ2-7,TGCGCCAGCAGCTCGGAGCCCGGGACTAGCGGGGGCGAGCAGTACTTC,CASSSEPGTSGGEQYF
TRBV21-1,.,.,TRBJ2-5,TGTGCCAGCAGCCCAACGGTCCTAGCGGGAGGGGAGACCCAGTACTTC,CASSPTVLAGGETQYF
TRBV7-2,TRBD1,.,TRBJ1-2,TGTGCCAGCAGCCCCCGACAGGGGGAAGGGTCCCCCGCTCTTGCAGGCTACACCTTC,CASSPRQGEGSPALAGYTF
TRBV5-4,.,.,TRBJ2-5,TGTGCCAGCAGCTTGGCCGGGGGGCGGCAAGAGACCCAGTACTTC,CASSLAGGRQETQYF
TRBV5-4,TRBD2,.,TRBJ2-2,TGTGCCAGCAGCTTGACTAGCGGGTTCACCGGGGAGCTGTTTTTT,CASSLTSGFTGELFF
TRBV12-3/TRBV12-4,.,.,TRBJ1-5,TGTGCCAGCAGTTTCGGGGGTTCTCAGCCCCAGCATTTT,CASSFGGSQPQHF
TRBV7-6,.,.,TRBJ2-3,TGTGCCAGCACACTAGCAGATACGCAGTATTTT,CASTLADTQYF
TRBV12-3/TRBV12-4,.,.,TRBJ1-5,TGTGCCAGCAAACTAGGAAATCAGCCCCAGCATTTT,CASKLGNQPQHF
TRBV6-2/TRBV6-3,.,.,TRBJ2-7,TGTGCCAGCAGTTACGCGGGGTCCTACGAGCAGTACTTC,CASSYAGSYEQYF
TRBV7-9,.,.,TRBJ1-3,TGTGCCAGCAGCTTAGCAGGGAGTGGAAACACCATATATTTT,CASSLAGSGNTIYF
TRBV6-5,.,once,TRBJ1-6,TGTGCCAGCAGTTACCCGGTGGGGCAGGGGCTTTCACCCCTCCACTTT,CASSYPVGQGLSPLHF
TRBV27,TRBD2,once,TRBJ2-7,TGTGCCAGCAGTCCGCAACTAGCGGTCTCCTACGAGCAGTACTTC,CASSPQLAVSYEQYF
TRBV6-5,.,.,TRBJ2-6,TGTGCCAGCATCCCGGGGGCCAACGTCCTGACTTTC,CASIPGANVLTF
TRBV11-3,TRBD2,.,TRBJ2-1,TGTGCCAGCAGCCTCGGACTAGACAATGAGCAGTTCTTC,CASSLGLDNEQFF
TRBV30,TRBD1,.,TRBJ1-4,TGTGCCTGGAGTGTTGTCAGGGGGAATGAAAAACTGTTTTTT,CAWSVVRGNEKLFF
TRBV19,.,few,TRBJ1-1,TGTGCCAGTAGTATGGGGGGGGGCATGAACACTGAAGCTTTCTTT,CASSMGGGMNTEAFF
TRBV7-3,.,.,TRBJ2-7,TGTGCCAGCAGCCCTCGACTTGATAGCGAGCAGTACTTC,CASSPRLDSEQYF